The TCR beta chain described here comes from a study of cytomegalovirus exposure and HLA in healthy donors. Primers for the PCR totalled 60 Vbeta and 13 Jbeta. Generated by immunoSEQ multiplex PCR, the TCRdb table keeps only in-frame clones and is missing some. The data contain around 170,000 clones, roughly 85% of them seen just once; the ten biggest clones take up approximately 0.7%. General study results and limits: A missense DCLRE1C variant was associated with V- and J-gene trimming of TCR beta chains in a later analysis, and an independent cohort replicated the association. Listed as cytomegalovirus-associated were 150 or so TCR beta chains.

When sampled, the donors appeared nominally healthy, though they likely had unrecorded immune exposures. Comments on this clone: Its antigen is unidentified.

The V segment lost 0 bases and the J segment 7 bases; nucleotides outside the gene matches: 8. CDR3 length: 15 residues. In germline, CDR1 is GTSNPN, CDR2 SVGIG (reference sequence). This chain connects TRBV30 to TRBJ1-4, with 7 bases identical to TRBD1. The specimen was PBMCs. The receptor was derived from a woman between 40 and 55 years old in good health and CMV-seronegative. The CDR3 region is CAWSVGTESREKLFF. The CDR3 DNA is TGTGCCTGGAGTGTCGGGACAGAATCTCGTGAAAAACTGTTTTTT.